The clone carrying this T cell receptor (beta chain) occurred many times. Germline V gives CDR1 MNHEY, CDR2 SVGAGI. The CDR3 extends over 14 amino acids. J was trimmed by 7 bases and V by 7 bases; bases with no gene match: 12. This record belongs to a study of Graves' ophthalmopathy and Graves' hyperthyroidism. As for the study in general: Investigators collected peripheral blood at initial diagnosis, before any treatment was given.

Diagnoses were established from clinical symptoms, serum thyroxine, TRAb, thyroid ultrasound and orbital computed tomography. A volume of 8 to 10 ml of fresh peripheral blood supplied the PBMCs. Scientists amplified the TCR beta CDR3 regions from RNA transcripts. In the first round, RT-PCR was carried out with HTBI primers, and a multiplex PCR formed the second round. In TCRdb, the multiplex PCR reads were re-called with MiXCR into one record per CDR3 protein. The repertoire consists of more than 300,000 distinct CDR3 sequences, with 15% to 20% occurring once and the leading ten covering roughly 2.4%.

The chain recombines TRBV6-5 with TRBJ1-2; 7 nucleotides line up with TRBD1. Source material: peripheral blood. The source is an adult woman with stable Graves' hyperthyroidism. Here the CDR3 reads CASTTKGGESGYTF. The CDR3 bases are TGTGCCAGCACCACTAAAGGGGGCGAGAGTGGCTACACCTTC.